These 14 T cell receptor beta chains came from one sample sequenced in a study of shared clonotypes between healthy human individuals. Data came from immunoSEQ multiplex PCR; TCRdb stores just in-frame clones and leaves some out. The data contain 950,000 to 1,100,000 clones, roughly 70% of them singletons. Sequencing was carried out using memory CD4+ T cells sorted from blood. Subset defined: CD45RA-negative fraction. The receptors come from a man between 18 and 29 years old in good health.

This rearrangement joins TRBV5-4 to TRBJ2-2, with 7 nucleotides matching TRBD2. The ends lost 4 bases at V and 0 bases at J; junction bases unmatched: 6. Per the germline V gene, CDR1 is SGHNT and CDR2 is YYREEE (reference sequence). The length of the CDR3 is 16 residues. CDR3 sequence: CASSPPGLTNTGELFF. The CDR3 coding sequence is TGTGCCAGCAGCCCCCCGGGACTAACGAACACCGGGGAGCTGTTTTTT.

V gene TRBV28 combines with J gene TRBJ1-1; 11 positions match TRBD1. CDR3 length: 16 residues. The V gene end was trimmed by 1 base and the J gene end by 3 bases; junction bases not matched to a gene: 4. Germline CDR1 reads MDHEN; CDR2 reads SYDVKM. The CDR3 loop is CASSLFGTGGYTEAFF. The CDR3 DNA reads TGTGCCAGCAGTTTATTCGGGACAGGGGGTTACACTGAAGCTTTCTTT. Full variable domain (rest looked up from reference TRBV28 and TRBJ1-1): DVKVTQSSRYLVKRTGEKVFLECVQDMDHENMFWYRQDPGLGLRLIYFSYDVKMKEKGDIPEGYSVSREKKERFSLILESASTNQTSMYLCASSLFGTGGYTEAFFGQGTRLTVV.

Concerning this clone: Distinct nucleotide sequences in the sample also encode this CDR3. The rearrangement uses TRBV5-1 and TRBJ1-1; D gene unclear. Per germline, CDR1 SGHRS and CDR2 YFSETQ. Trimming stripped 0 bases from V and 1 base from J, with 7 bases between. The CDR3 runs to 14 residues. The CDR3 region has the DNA TGCGCCAGCAGCTTGGCCGGCAGGAACACTGAAGCTTTCTTT. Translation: CASSLAGRNTEAFF.

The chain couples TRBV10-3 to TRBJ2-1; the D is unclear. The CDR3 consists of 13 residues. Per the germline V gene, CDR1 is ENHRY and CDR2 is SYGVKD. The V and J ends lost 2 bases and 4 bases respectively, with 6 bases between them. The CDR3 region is CAISEGMYNEQFF. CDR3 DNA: TGTGCCATCAGTGAGGGGATGTACAATGAGCAGTTCTTC.

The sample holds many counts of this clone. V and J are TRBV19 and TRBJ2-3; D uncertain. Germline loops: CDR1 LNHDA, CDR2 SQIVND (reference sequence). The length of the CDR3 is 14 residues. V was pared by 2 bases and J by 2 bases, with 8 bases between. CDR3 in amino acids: CASSINSNTDTQYF. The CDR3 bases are TGTGCCAGTAGTATAAACAGTAACACAGATACGCAGTATTTT.

CDR3 in DNA: TGTGCCAGCAGTTCCTTCCCTAGCGCGCAAGAGACCCAGTACTTC. It translates to CASSSFPSAQETQYF. V and J are TRBV27 and TRBJ2-5; the D gene is possibly TRBD2 (6 bases). Germline assignment: CDR1 MNHEY and CDR2 SMNVEV (reference sequence). Trimming stripped 4 bases from V and 2 bases from J, with 14 bases between. The CDR3 totals 15 residues.

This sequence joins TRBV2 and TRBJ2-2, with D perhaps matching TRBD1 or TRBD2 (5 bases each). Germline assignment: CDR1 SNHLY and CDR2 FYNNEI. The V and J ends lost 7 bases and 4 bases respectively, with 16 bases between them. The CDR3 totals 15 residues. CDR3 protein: CASTPQSGSTGELFF. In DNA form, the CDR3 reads TGTGCCAGCACCCCGCAATCAGGGAGCACCGGGGAGCTGTTTTTT. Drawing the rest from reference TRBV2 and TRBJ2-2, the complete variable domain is EPEVTQTPSHQVTQMGQEVILRCVPISNHLYFYWYRQILGQKVEFLVSFYNNEISEKSEIFDDQFSVERPDGSNFTLKIRSTKLEDSAMYFCASTPQSGSTGELFFGEGSRLTVL.

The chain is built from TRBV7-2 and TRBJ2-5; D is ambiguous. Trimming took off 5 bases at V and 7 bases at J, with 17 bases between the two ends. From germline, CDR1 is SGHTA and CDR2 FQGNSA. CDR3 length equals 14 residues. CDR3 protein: CASSTGLPGGTQYF. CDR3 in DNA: TGTGCCAGCAGCACCGGGCTTCCCGGCGGGACCCAGTACTTC.

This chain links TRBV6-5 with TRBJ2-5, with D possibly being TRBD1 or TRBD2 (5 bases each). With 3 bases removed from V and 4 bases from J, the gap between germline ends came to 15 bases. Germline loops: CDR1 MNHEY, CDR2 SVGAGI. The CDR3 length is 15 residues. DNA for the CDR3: TGTGCCAGCAGTTATTCCAGGGAGACGGCAGAGACCCAGTACTTC. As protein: CASSYSRETAETQYF.

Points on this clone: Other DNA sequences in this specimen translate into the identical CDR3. This chain's CDR3 is CAWNRARETQYF. The CDR3 DNA reads TGTGCCTGGAACCGGGCGCGGGAGACCCAGTACTTC. This chain uses TRBV30 with TRBJ2-5, with no clear D. Deletions cut 4 bases from V and 5 bases from J, with 11 bases between. CDR3 length: 12 residues. Per germline, CDR1 GTSNPN and CDR2 SVGIG (reference sequence).

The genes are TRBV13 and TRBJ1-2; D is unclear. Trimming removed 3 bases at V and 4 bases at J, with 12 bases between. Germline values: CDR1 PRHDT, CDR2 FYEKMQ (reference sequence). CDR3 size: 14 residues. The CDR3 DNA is TGTGCCAGCAGCTTTTTTGGGTTTAGCTATGGCTACACCTTC. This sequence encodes CASSFFGFSYGYTF.

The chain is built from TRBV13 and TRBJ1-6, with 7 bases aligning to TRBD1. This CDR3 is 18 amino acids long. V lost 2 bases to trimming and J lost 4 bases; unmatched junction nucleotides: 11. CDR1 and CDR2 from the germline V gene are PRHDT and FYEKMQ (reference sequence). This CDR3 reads CASSLSSLGGQYNSPLHF. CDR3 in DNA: TGTGCCAGCAGCTTATCGAGTCTTGGGGGACAGTATAATTCACCCCTCCACTTT.

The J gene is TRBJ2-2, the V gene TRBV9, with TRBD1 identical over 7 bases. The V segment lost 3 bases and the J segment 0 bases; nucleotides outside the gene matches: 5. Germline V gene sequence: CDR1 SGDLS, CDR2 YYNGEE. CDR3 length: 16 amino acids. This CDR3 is CASSEPGTANTGELFF. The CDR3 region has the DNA TGTGCCAGCAGCGAACCCGGGACAGCGAACACCGGGGAGCTGTTTTTT.

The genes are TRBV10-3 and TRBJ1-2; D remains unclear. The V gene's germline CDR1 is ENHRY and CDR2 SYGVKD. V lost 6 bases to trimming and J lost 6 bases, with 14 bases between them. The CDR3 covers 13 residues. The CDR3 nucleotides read TGTGCCATCAGGGCTCCCAGTTCAGATGGCTACACCTTC. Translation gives CAIRAPSSDGYTF.